A selection of T cell receptor beta chains follows, all from one sample in a study of early T cells in non-severe SARS-CoV-2 infection. TCRdb itself ran the 5' RACE reads through MiXCR, one entry per CDR3 protein. The sample has about 98,000 distinct CDR3 sequences, approximately 10% seen once. Sequencing input: whole blood. The receptor source for this set is an adult who was a healthcare worker with PCR-confirmed SARS-CoV-2 infection or an uninfected control (not recorded which). Each CDR3 is given with its conserved first and last residue. D genes are given only for firm matches. Clone size, where shown, is once, few, many, or a class for clones that have expanded.

>TRBJ2-7|.|TRBV20-1|15|.
CSARNTGQNPYEQYF
TGCAGTGCCAGAAATACGGGGCAGAACCCTTACGAGCAGTACTTC
>TRBJ1-5|.|TRBV29-1|15|many
CSVAAGTPDNQPQHF
TGCAGCGTTGCGGCAGGGACGCCTGACAATCAGCCCCAGCATTTT
>TRBJ2-3|.|TRBV9|13|few
CASSVLSTDTQYF
TGTGCCAGCAGCGTACTGAGCACAGATACGCAGTATTTT
>TRBJ2-7|TRBD2|TRBV10-3|14|many
CAARTSGSTYEQYF
TGTGCCGCCCGGACTAGCGGGTCTACCTACGAGCAGTACTTC
>TRBJ2-1|.|TRBV5-1|11|few
CASSLGQEQFF
TGCGCCAGCAGCTTAGGACAGGAGCAGTTCTTC
>TRBJ2-2|TRBD1|TRBV14|16|.
CASSHLGGLNTGELFF
TGTGCCAGCAGCCACCTAGGGGGCCTGAACACCGGGGAGCTGTTTTTT
>TRBJ1-2|.|TRBV7-9|13|many
CASSRGDNYGYTF
TGTGCCAGCTCGCGAGGTGATAACTATGGCTACACCTTC
>TRBJ2-2|TRBD1|TRBV7-2|15|few
CASSVDRGLTGELFF
TGTGCCAGCAGCGTCGACAGGGGGCTTACCGGGGAGCTGTTTTTT
>TRBJ2-3|TRBD2|TRBV27|16|.
CASSLALAGATDTQYF
TGTGCCAGCAGTTTGGCGCTAGCGGGGGCCACAGATACGCAGTATTTT
>TRBJ2-1|.|TRBV10-3|11|few
CAISDDWEQFF
TGTGCCATCAGTGATGACTGGGAGCAGTTCTTC
>TRBJ2-1|TRBD2|TRBV29-1|16|.
CSVVPSGTIDYNEQFF
TGCAGCGTCGTACCTTCCGGGACTATAGACTACAATGAGCAGTTCTTC
>TRBJ2-7|.|TRBV29-1|12|.
CSVALGAYEQYF
TGCAGCGTTGCCCTCGGGGCTTACGAGCAGTACTTC
>TRBJ2-7|TRBD1|TRBV7-9|15|few
CASSSPGTGGYEQYF
TGTGCCAGCAGCTCCCCCGGGACAGGGGGCTACGAGCAGTACTTC
>TRBJ1-1|TRBD1|TRBV12-3/TRBV12-4|16|many
CASRDPGQGARTEAFF
TGTGCCAGCAGAGACCCGGGACAGGGGGCGCGTACTGAAGCTTTCTTT
>TRBJ1-5|.|TRBV6-5|14|many
CASSPDRRNQPQHF
TGTGCCAGCAGTCCAGACAGGAGAAATCAGCCCCAGCATTTT
>TRBJ2-3|.|TRBV24-1|18|many
CATSDERADLSRTDTQYF
TGTGCCACCAGTGATGAAAGGGCGGATCTGTCCCGCACAGATACGCAGTATTTT
>TRBJ1-1|.|TRBV28|12|few
CASSLSTTEAFF
TGTGCCAGCAGTTTGTCAACGACTGAAGCTTTCTTT
>TRBJ2-2|.|TRBV12-3/TRBV12-4|14|few
CASSLAGYSGELFF
TGTGCCAGCAGTTTAGCAGGGTACTCCGGGGAGCTGTTTTTT
>TRBJ1-2|.|TRBV3-1|13|few
CASSQDRSYGYTF
TGTGCCAGCAGCCAAGATAGGTCGTATGGCTACACCTTC
>TRBJ1-2|.|TRBV27|14|.
CASRANTVNYGYTF
TGTGCCAGCAGGGCCAACACAGTTAACTATGGCTACACCTTC
>TRBJ2-1|.|TRBV6-5|14|many
CASRYSVAYNEQFF
TGTGCCAGCAGGTACTCGGTGGCCTACAATGAGCAGTTCTTC
>TRBJ2-5|TRBD1|TRBV29-1|14|few
CSVLRDRGQETQYF
TGCAGCGTTCTCCGGGACAGGGGTCAAGAGACCCAGTACTTC